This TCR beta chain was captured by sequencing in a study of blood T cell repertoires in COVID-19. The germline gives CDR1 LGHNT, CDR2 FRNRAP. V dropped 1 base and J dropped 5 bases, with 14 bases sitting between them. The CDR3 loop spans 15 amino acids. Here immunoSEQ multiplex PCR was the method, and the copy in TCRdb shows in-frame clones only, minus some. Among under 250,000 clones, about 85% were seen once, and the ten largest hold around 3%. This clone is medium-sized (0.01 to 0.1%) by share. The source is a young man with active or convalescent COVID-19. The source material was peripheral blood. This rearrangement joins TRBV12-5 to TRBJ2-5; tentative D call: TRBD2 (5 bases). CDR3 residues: CASGLAGSSGETQYF. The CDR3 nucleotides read TGTGCTAGTGGTTTGGCCGGGTCGTCGGGGGAGACCCAGTACTTC.